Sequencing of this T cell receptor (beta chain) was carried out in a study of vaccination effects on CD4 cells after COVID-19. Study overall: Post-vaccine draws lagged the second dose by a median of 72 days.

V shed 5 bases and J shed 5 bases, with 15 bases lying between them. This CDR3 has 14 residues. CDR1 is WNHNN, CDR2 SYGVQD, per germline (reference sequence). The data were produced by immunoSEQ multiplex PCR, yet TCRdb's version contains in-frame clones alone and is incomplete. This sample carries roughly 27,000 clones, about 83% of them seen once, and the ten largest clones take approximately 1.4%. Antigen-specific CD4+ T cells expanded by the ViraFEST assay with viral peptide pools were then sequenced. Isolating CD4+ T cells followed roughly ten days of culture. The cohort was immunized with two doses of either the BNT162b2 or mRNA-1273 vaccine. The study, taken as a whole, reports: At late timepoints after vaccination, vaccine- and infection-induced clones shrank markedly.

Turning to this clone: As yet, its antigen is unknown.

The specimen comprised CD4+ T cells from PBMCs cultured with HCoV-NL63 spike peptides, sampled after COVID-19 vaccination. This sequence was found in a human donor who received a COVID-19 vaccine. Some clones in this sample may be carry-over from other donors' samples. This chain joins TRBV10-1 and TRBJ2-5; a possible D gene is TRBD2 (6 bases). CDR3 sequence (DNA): TGCGCCAGCAGTAGCGGGCAGGACCTTGAGACCCAGTACTTC. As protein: CASSSGQDLETQYF.